This TCR beta chain was captured in a study of control samples from healthy donors and cancer patients. Trimming stripped 6 bases from V and 8 bases from J, with 12 bases between. The CDR3 covers 12 residues. CDR1 is SGHRS, CDR2 YFSETQ, per germline. Libraries were prepared by immunoSEQ multiplex PCR; TCRdb keeps only in-frame clonotypes and omits some of them. The data show roughly 88,000 clones, 93% seen once. This rearrangement joins TRBV5-1 to TRBJ2-4; tentative D call: TRBD1 (5 bases). The sequenced material came from blood. The sequence was obtained from a man between 18 and 29 years old in good health. The CDR3 region is CASKGSGDIQYF. The CDR3 DNA reads TGCGCCAGCAAGGGGTCGGGCGACATTCAGTACTTC. Full variable domain (rest looked up from reference TRBV5-1 and TRBJ2-4): KAGVTQTPRYLIKTRGQQVTLSCSPISGHRSVSWYQQTPGQGLQFLFEYFSETQRNKGNFPGRFSGRQFSNSRSEMNVSTLELGDSALYLCASKGSGDIQYFGAGTRLSVL.